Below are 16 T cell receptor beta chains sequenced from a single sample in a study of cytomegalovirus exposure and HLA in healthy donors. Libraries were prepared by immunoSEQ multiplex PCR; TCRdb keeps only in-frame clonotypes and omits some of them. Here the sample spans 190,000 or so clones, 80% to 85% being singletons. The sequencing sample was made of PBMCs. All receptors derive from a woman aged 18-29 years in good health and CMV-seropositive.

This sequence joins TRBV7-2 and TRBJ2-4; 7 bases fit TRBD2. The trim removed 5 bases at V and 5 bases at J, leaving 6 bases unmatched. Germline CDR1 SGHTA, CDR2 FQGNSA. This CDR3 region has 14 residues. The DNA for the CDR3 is TGTGCCAGCAGCCGGTCGGGGGGTGAAAACATTCAGTACTTC. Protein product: CASSRSGGENIQYF. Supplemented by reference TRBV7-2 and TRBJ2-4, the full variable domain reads GAGVSQSPSNKVTEKGKDVELRCDPISGHTALYWYRQSLGQGLEFLIYFQGNSAPDKSGLPSDRFSAERTGGSVSTLTIQRTQQEDSAVYLCASSRSGGENIQYFGAGTRLSVL.

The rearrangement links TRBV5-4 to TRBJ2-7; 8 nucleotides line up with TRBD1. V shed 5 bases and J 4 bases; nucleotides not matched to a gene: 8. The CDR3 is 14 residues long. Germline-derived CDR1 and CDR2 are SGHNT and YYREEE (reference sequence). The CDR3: CASRVRDRSYEQYF. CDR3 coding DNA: TGTGCCAGCAGGGTCCGGGACAGGTCTTACGAGCAGTACTTC.

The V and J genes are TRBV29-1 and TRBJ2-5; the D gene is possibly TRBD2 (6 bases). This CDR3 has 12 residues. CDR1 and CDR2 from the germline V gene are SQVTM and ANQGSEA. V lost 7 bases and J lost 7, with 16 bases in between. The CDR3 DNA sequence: TGCAGCGGGAGGGACTTGCCAGGGACCCAGTACTTC. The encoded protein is CSGRDLPGTQYF.

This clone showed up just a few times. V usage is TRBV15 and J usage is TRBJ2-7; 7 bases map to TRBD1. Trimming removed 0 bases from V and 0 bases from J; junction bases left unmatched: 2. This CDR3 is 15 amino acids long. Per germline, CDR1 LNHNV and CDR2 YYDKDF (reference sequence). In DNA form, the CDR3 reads TGTGCCACCAGCAGAGAGGGACAGTTCTCCTACGAGCAGTACTTC. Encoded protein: CATSREGQFSYEQYF. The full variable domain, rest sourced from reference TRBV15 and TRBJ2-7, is DAMVIQNPRYQVTQFGKPVTLSCSQTLNHNVMYWYQQKSSQAPKLLFHYYDKDFNNEADTPDNFQSRRPNTSFCFLDIRSPGLGDTAMYLCATSREGQFSYEQYFGPGTRLTVT.

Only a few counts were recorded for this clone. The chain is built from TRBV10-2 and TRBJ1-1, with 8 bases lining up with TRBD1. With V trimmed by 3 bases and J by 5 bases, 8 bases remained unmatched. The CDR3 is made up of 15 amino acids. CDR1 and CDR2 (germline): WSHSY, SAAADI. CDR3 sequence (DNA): TGCGCCAGCAGTGACGACAGGGGTGGGGATACTGAAGCTTTCTTT. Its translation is CASSDDRGGDTEAFF.

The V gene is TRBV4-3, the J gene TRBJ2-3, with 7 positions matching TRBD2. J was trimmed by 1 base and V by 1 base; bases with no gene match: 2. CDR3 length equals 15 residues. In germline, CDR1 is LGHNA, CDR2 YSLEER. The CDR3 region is CASSQASGGTDTQYF. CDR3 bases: TGCGCCAGCAGCCAAGCCAGCGGGGGCACAGATACGCAGTATTTT.

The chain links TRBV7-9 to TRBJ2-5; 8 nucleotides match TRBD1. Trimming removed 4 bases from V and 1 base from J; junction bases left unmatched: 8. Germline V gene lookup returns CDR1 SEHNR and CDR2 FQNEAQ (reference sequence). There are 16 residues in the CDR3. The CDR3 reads CASSYSDRGIQETQYF. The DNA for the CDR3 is TGTGCCAGCAGCTACAGCGACAGGGGCATCCAAGAGACCCAGTACTTC.

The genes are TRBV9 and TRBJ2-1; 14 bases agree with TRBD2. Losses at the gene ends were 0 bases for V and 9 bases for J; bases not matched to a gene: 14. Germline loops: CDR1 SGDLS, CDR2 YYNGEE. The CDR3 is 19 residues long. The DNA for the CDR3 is TGTGCCAGCAGCGTAGCCATCGCCGGGACTAGCGGGGGTGGAGGTGAGCAGTTCTTC. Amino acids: CASSVAIAGTSGGGGEQFF. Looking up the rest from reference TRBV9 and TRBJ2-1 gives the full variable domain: DSGVTQTPKHLITATGQRVTLRCSPRSGDLSVYWYQQSLDQGLQFLIQYYNGEERAKGNILERFSAQQFPDLHSELNLSSLELGDSALYFCASSVAIAGTSGGGGEQFFGPGTRLTVL.

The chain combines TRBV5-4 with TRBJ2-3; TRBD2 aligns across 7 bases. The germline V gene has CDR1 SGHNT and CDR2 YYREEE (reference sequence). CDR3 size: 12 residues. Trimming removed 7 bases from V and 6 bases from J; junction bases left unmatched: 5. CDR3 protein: CASGGGADTQYF. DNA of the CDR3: TGTGCCAGCGGGGGGGGAGCTGATACGCAGTATTTT.

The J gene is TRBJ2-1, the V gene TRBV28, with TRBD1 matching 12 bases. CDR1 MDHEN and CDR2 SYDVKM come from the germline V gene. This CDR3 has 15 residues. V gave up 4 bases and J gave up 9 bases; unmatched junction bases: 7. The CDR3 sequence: CASSSPGQGAGEQFF. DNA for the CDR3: TGTGCCAGCAGTTCGCCGGGACAGGGGGCGGGTGAGCAGTTCTTC.

CDR3 loop: CASGLGQGGVLDTEAFF. CDR3 bases: TGTGCCAGCGGACTTGGACAGGGGGGTGTCTTGGACACTGAAGCTTTCTTT. The chain joins TRBV5-8 to TRBJ1-1; 10 bases fit TRBD1. Trimming took 7 bases from V and 3 from J; bases not matched to a gene: 15. CDR1 and CDR2 (germline): SGHTS, YDEGEE. This CDR3 region has 17 residues.

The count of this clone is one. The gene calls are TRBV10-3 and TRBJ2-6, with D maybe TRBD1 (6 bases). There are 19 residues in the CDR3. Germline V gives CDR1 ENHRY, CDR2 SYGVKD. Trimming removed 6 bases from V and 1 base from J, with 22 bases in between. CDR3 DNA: TGTGCCATCAGCCACCACCGGGACACTGCCGAGTCTGGGGCCAACGTCCTGACTTTC. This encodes CAISHHRDTAESGANVLTF.

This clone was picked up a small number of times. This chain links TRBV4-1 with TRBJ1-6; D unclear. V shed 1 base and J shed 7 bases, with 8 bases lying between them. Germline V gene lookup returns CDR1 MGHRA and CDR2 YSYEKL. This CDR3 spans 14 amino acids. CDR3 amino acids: CASSQGRANSPLHF. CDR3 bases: TGCGCCAGCAGCCAAGGGAGGGCCAATTCACCCCTCCACTTT.

Here the CDR3 DNA reads TGTGCCAGCAGCTTAGTAGGCGGTTCCTACGAGCAGTACTTC. Translated, it gives CASSLVGGSYEQYF. J is TRBJ2-7 and V is TRBV7-2, with D unclear. The CDR3 runs to 14 residues. The V and J ends lost 1 base and 1 base respectively, with 8 bases between them. Germline CDR1 SGHTA, CDR2 FQGNSA.

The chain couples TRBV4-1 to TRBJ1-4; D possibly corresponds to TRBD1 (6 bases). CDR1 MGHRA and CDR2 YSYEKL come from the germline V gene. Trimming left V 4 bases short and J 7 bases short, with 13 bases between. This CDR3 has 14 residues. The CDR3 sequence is CASSPGALGEKLFF. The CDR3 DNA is TGCGCCAGCAGCCCAGGGGCGTTGGGTGAAAAACTGTTTTTT.

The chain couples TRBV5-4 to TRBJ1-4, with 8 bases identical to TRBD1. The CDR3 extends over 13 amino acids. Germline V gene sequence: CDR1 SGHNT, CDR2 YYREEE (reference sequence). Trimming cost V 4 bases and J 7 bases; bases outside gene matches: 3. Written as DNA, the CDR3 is TGTGCCAGCAGCGTACAGGGGGTTGAAAAACTGTTTTTT. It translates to CASSVQGVEKLFF.